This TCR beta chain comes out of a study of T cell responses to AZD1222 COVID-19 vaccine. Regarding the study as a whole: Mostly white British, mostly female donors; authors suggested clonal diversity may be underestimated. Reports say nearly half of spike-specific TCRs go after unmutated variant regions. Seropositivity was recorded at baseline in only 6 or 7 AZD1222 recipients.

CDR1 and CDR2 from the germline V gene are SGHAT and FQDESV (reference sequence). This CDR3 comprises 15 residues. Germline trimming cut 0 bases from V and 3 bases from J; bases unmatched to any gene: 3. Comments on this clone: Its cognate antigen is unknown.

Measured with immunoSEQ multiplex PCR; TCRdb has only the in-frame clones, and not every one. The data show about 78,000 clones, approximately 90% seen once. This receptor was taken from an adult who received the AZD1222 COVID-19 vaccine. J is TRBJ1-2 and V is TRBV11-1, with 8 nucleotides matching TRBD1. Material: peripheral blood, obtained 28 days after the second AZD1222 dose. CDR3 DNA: TGTGCCAGCAGCTTAGCCCCGGGACAGGACTATGGCTACACCTTC. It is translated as CASSLAPGQDYGYTF.